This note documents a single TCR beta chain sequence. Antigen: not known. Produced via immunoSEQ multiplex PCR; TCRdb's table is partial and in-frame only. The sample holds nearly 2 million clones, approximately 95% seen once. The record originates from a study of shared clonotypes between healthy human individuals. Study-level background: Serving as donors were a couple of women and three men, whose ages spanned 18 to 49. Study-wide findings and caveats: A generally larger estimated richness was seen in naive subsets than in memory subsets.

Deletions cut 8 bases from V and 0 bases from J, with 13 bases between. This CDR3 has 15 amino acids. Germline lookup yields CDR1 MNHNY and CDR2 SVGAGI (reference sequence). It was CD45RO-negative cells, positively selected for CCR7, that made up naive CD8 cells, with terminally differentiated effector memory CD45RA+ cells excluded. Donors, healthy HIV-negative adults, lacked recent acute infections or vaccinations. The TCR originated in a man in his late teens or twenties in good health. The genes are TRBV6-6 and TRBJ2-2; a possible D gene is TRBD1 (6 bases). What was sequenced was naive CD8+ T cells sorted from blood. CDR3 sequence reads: CASGWDNANTGELFF. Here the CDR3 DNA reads TGTGCCAGCGGTTGGGACAACGCGAACACCGGGGAGCTGTTTTTT.